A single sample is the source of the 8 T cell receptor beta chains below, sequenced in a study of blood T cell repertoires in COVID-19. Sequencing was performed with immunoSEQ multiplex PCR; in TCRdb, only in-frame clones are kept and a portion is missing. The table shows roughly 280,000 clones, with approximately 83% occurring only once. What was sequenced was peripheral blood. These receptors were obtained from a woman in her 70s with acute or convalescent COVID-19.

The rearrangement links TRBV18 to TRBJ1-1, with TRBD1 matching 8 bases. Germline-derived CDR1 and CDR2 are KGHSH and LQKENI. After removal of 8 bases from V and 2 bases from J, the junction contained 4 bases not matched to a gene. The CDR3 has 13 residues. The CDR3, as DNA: TGTGCCAGCGGACAGGGACGCAACACTGAAGCTTTCTTT. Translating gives CASGQGRNTEAFF. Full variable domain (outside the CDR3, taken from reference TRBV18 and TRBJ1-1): NAGVMQNPRHLVRRRGQEARLRCSPMKGHSHVYWYRQLPEEGLKFMVYLQKENIIDESGMPKERFSAEFPKEGPSILRIQQVVRGDSAAYFCASGQGRNTEAFFGQGTRLTVV.

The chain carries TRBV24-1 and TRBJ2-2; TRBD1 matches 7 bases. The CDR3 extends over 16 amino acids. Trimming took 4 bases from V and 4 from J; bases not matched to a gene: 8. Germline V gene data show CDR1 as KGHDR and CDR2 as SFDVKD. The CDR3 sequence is CATSDPRQGTTGELFF. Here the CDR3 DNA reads TGTGCCACCAGTGACCCCCGACAGGGAACCACCGGGGAGCTGTTTTTT.

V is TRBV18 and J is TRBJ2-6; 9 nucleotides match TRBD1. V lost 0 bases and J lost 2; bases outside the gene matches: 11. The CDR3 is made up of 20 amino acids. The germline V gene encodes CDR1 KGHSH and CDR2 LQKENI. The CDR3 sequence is CASSPPGPGQGNPGANVLTF. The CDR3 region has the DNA TGTGCCAGCTCACCACCCGGTCCGGGACAGGGAAACCCTGGGGCCAACGTCCTGACTTTC.

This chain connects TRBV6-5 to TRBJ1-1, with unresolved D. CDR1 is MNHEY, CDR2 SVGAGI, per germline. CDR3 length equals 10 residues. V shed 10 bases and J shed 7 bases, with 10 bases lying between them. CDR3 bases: TGTGCCACCTCGGGGTTTGAAGCTTTCTTT. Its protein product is CATSGFEAFF.

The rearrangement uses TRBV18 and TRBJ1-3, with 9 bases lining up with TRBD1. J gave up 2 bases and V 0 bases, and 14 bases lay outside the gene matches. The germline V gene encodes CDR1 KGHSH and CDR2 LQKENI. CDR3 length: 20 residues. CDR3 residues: CASSPPMGQGLLLPGNTIYF. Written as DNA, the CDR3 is TGTGCCAGCTCACCACCGATGGGACAGGGATTACTCCTCCCTGGAAACACCATATATTTT.

This CDR3 reads CASSLWGVDTQYF. CDR3 coding DNA: TGTGCCAGCAGCTTGTGGGGAGTAGATACGCAGTATTTT. The V gene is TRBV5-5, the J gene TRBJ2-3, with D possibly TRBD2 on 5 matching bases. The CDR3 covers 13 residues. Germline CDR1 is SGHKS and CDR2 is YYEKEE (reference sequence). Trimming shortened V by 1 base and J by 5 bases, and 8 bases separated the two germline ends.

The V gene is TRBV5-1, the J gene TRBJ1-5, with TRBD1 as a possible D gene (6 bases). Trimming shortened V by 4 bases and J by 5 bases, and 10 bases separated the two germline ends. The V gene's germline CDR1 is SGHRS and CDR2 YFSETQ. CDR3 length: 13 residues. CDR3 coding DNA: TGCGCCAGCAGCCGGGACACGGATCAGCCCCAGCATTTT. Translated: CASSRDTDQPQHF.

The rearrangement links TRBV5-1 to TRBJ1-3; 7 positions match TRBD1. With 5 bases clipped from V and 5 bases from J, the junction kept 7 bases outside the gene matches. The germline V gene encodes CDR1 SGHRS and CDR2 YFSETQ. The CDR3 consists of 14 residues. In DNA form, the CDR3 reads TGCGCCAGCAGTCCACCGGGACAGAGAAACACCATATATTTT. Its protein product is CASSPPGQRNTIYF.